This record covers a single TCR beta chain. Its recognized antigen is unknown. Nothing much larger sits one base from this clone, and base qualities are not available. These data come from a study of blood T cell repertoires in COVID-19 (dated by TCRdb to about 2020). General notes on the study: Samples covering the acute and convalescent phases of COVID-19 were provided by collaborators in the United States, Italy and Spain. The dataset comprised deeply sampled blood TCRbeta repertoires from subjects exposed to, actively infected with, or recovered from COVID-19. A freely available public database, intended as a resource for researchers studying the immune response to SARS-CoV-2, is where the repertoires were released. The samples were drawn from two sources: the first 160 participants of the ongoing ImmuneRACE study, and over 950 subjects contributed by 6 global collaborators. The prospective study material was composed of cDNA or gDNA derived from T cells, B-cell-depleted T cells, or PBMCs. A de-identified subject ID, COVID-19 status, age in years and sex were almost always included in the sample metadata. Where available, HLA class I and class II types were taken from metadata supplied by the sample provider and were not determined by assay-based typing.

Clipping removes 6 bases from V and 8 bases from J, with 9 as the unmatched junction base count. The CDR3 sequence holds 14 residues, the cysteine and phenylalanine included. Of the read, only the CDR3 DNA is kept; its 42 bases are in frame from base 1. The germline V gene (reference sequence) provides CDR1 SGHNT and CDR2 YYREEE. TCRbeta CDR3 regions were amplified from genomic DNA using the immunoSEQ Assay, a bias-controlled multiplex PCR. The study's processing was this. Nucleated cell counts per sample were estimated from amplification of reference gene primers within the assay. Sequence reads were collapsed and filtered to measure the absolute abundance of every unique TCRbeta CDR3 rearrangement. Productive Simpson clonality was computed per sample as the square root of Simpson's diversity index over productive rearrangements. TCRdb took this table from immuneACCESS and kept in-frame rearrangements with V and J called. Such tables lack part of the clones; where checked against another copy, unresolved V genes explain under half of the gap, and the rest is unexplained. Clonal size and the V and J genes are those of that table, whereas D and trimming came from the DNA. The sample table lists under 350,000 clones, about nine tenths of them with a count of one. 2% to 3% of the sample rests with the top ten.

Results the study describes overall, beyond this receptor: The amount of clinical and demographic metadata varied by source and participant and was provided uncurated.

Enrolling through a virtual design, the prospective study's participants ranged in age from roughly 18 to 95 years and lived across roughly 23 United States geographic areas. To assign participants to cohorts, the prospective study relied on clinical history that participants themselves reported in a screening survey and a study questionnaire. For ImmuneRACE Cohort 3, a participant was defined as recovered based on two consecutive negative NP/OP PCR tests, clearance by a healthcare professional, or resolution of symptoms. Each participant in the prospective study had whole blood, serum and a nasopharyngeal or oropharyngeal swab collected by mobile phlebotomists. Participants in the prospective study had the option to provide additional blood draws and questionnaires over a roughly two-month period. Blood samples from the prospective study were shipped frozen or at room temperature prior to DNA extraction.

Sequenced: PBMCs or T cells enriched from blood (not recorded which). The chain is assembled from TRBV5-4 and TRBJ1-2; a stretch of 11 junction bases matches TRBD1. This receptor was taken from a man aged 55-75 years who had recovered from COVID-19. The DNA sequence is given as TGTGCCAGCACCCGGACAGGGGGCGCTTGGGGCTACACCTTC. Translated, this gives CASTRTGGAWGYTF.